These T cell receptor beta chains were read from a single sample in a study of blood T cell repertoires in COVID-19. Assay used: immunoSEQ multiplex PCR; TCRdb lists only in-frame clones, some missing. The sample includes 350,000 to 450,000 clones, approximately 90% seen only once; the top ten take roughly 0.9%. The specimen sequenced was PBMCs or T cells enriched from blood (not recorded which). All receptors come from a middle-aged woman who had been exposed to COVID-19. The CDR3 runs from the conserved cysteine through the conserved F or W. The order of the fields is V gene, J gene, CDR3 protein.

>TRBV6-1|TRBJ1-5
CASSEARVLFINQPQHF
>TRBV11-3|TRBJ2-7
CASSSTPNNYEQYF
>TRBV30|TRBJ1-4
CAWNREDTNEKLFF
>TRBV14|TRBJ1-5
CASSPAGGNQPQHF
>TRBV15|TRBJ1-5
CATSRDPGNQPQHF
>TRBV19|TRBJ1-4
CASSTDRGRANEKLFF
>TRBV12-3/TRBV12-4|TRBJ1-5
CASVLGGNQPQHF
>TRBV7-2|TRBJ2-3
CASSRRLARQYF
>TRBV5-6|TRBJ1-3
CASSLGQISGNTIYF
>TRBV2|TRBJ2-7
CASSDRAASGVREQYF
>TRBV19|TRBJ1-6
CASSIPSGTGGAPLHF
>TRBV6-5|TRBJ1-1
CASSDLVGGNTEAFF
>TRBV19|TRBJ1-5
CASSIEFGTSNQPQHF
>TRBV28|TRBJ1-1
CASRSVNTEAFF
>TRBV7-2|TRBJ1-2
CASSLGRQSYGYTF
>TRBV21-1|TRBJ1-1
CASSTRQGFTEAFF
>TRBV2|TRBJ1-3
CASSLLDISGNTIYF
>TRBV5-5|TRBJ2-3
CASSFQSGLDTQYF
>TRBV3-1/TRBV3-2|TRBJ2-5
CASSQGLRTSGIGETQYF
>TRBV6-5|TRBJ2-1
CASSSGGAYNEQFF
>TRBV19|TRBJ2-3
CASSPRAERDTQYF
>TRBV5-6|TRBJ1-2
CASSLSAGNYGYTF
>TRBV18|TRBJ2-5
CASSPDRVTETQYF
>TRBV2|TRBJ1-3
CASRGQVSGNTIYF
>TRBV7-7|TRBJ2-1
CASSETSGIYNEQFF
>TRBV30|TRBJ1-5
CAWNPGFEQPQHF
>TRBV3-1/TRBV3-2|TRBJ2-4
CASSAGRLAKNIQYF